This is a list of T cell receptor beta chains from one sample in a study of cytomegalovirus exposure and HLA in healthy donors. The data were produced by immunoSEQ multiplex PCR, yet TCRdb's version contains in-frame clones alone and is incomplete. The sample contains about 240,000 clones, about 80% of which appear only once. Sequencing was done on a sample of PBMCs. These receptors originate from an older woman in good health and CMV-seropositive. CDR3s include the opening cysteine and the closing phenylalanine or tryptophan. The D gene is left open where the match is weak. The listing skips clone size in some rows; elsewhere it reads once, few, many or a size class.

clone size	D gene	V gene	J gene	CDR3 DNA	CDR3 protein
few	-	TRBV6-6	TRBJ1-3	TGTGCCAGCACCCCCGGGGGGACTGGAAACACCATATATTTT	CASTPGGTGNTIYF
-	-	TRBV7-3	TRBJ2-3	TGTGCCAGCAGCTTACAGGTCACAGATACGCAGTATTTT	CASSLQVTDTQYF
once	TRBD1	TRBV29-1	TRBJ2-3	TGCAGCCCCTGGCCTGAGGACAGGGGGTATGATACGCAGTATTTT	CSPWPEDRGYDTQYF
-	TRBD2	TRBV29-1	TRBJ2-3	TGCAGCGCAGCGGGAGCAGGTACGCAGTATTTT	CSAAGAGTQYF
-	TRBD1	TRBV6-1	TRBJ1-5	TGTGCCAGCAGTGAAGCCCCCCCAGGGGGCGGTCAGCCCCAGCATTTT	CASSEAPPGGGQPQHF
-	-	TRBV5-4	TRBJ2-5	TGTGCCAGCAGCTTGGGAGCAGCCAGGGGACCTTCAGAGACCCAGTACTTC	CASSLGAARGPSETQYF
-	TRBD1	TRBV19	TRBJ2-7	TGTGCCAGTAGTACCCTCCCCAGGGGGACCTACTACGAGCAGTACTTC	CASSTLPRGTYYEQYF
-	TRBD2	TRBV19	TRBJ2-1	TGTGCCAGTAGTATGGGCGGGAGGGCCGTCGATGAGCAGTTCTTC	CASSMGGRAVDEQFF
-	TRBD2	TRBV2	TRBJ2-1	TGTGCCAGCGAAAGGACTAGCGGGAGATTTACCACCTACAATGAGCAGTTCTTC	CASERTSGRFTTYNEQFF
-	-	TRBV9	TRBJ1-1	TGTGCCAGCAGCAGAGACACCTACACTGAAGCTTTCTTT	CASSRDTYTEAFF
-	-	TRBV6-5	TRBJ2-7	TGTGCCAGCAGTCACAGCTACGAGCAGTACTTC	CASSHSYEQYF
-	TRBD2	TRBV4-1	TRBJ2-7	TGCGCCAGCAGCCAAGCCCCCGGGACTAACGACTACGAGCAGTACTTC	CASSQAPGTNDYEQYF
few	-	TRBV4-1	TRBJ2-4	TGCGCCAGCAGCCGGGTAGCGGATCTAGCCAAAAACATTCAGTACTTC	CASSRVADLAKNIQYF
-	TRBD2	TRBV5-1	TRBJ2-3	TGCGCCAGCAGCTTGGGTAGCGGGATTTACACAGATACGCAGTATTTT	CASSLGSGIYTDTQYF
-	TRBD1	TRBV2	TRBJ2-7	TGTGCCAGTACTTGGGACAGGATCTACGAGCAGTACTTC	CASTWDRIYEQYF
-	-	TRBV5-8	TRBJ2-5	TGTGCCAGCAGCTCGACGAACCAAGAGGCCCAGTACTTC	CASSSTNQEAQYF
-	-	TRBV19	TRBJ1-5	TGTGCCAGTACCTCCCGCGGGGCCGGGGGTAATCAGCCCCAGCATTTT	CASTSRGAGGNQPQHF
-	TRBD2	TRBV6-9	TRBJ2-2	TGTGCCAGCAGTTATAGCCCGCCTAGCGGGAGTTCTTCCGGGGAGCTGTTTTTT	CASSYSPPSGSSSGELFF
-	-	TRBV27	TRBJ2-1	TGTGCCAGCAGTTTAGATTCCCGAGGGGGGCAGTTCTTC	CASSLDSRGGQFF
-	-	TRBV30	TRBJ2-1	TGTGCCTGGAGTGTTATCGGGACTGTCGGCAATGAGCAGTTCTTC	CAWSVIGTVGNEQFF
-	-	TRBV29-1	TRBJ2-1	TGCAGCGTTATCCGGGACAATGAGCAGTTCTTC	CSVIRDNEQFF
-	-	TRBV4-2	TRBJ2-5	TGTGCCAGCAGCCTCGGTGGAGCAGCACAAGAGACCCAGTACTTC	CASSLGGAAQETQYF
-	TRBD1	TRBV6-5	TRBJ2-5	TGTGCCAGCAGTTACATGGACAGGGCAGAGACCCAGTACTTC	CASSYMDRAETQYF
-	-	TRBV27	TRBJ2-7	TGTGCCAGCAGTGGCCCACACAGTCCCTACGAGCAGTACTTC	CASSGPHSPYEQYF
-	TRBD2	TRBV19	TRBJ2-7	TGTGCCAGTAGTCCCCGCTCCGGGACTAGCGGGCTTTCCTCCTACGAGCAGTACTTC	CASSPRSGTSGLSSYEQYF
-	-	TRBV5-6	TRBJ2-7	TGTGCCAGCAGCTTGGCCAGCTACGAGCAGTACTTC	CASSLASYEQYF
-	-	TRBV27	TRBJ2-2	TGTGCCAGCAGTTTTAACGGGGAGCTGTTTTTT	CASSFNGELFF
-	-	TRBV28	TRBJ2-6	TGTGCCAGCAGTTTTGCTCTAGGTGGGGCCAACGTCCTGACTTTC	CASSFALGGANVLTF
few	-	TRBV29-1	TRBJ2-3	TGCAGCGTTGAAGAAGAGGCTGCGGGATGGGTAGATACGCAGTATTTT	CSVEEEAAGWVDTQYF
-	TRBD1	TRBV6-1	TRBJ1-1	TGTGCCAGCAGTGCCTGGACAGGGTCGGATACTGAAGCTTTCTTT	CASSAWTGSDTEAFF
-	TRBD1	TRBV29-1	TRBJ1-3	TGCAGCGTTGCCAGCACCTGGGACAGGGTTGGAAACACCATATATTTT	CSVASTWDRVGNTIYF
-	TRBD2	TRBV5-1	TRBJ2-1	TGCGCCAGCAGCTTGGGCGTTCGGCGGGAGCTGGGAGAGCAGTTCTTC	CASSLGVRRELGEQFF
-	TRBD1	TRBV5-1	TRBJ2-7	TGCGCCAGCAGCTTGTCCTCACTAGACAGGGCGTACGAGCAGTACTTC	CASSLSSLDRAYEQYF
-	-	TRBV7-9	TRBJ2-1	TGTGCCAGCAGCCCTATTCCTGAATACAATGAGCAGTTCTTC	CASSPIPEYNEQFF
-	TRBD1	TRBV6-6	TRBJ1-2	TGTGCCAGCAGGGGACAGCCTTATGGCTACACCTTC	CASRGQPYGYTF
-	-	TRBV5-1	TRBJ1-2	TGCGCCAGCAGGGCAGATTTCTATGGCTACACCTTC	CASRADFYGYTF
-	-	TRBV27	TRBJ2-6	TGTGCCAGCAGGAGGGGGAGTCTCTCTGGGGCCAACGTCCTGACTTTC	CASRRGSLSGANVLTF
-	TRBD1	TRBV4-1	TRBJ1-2	TGCGCCAGCAGCCAAGACCTGACAGGGTATTATGGCTACACCTTC	CASSQDLTGYYGYTF
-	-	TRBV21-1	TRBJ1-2	TGTGCCAGCAGCAAAGATACCTCCGGGCGGGACTATGGCTACACCTTC	CASSKDTSGRDYGYTF
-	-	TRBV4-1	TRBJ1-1	TGCGCCAGCAGCCTTGAACGAGGGACTGGGGCTTTCTTT	CASSLERGTGAFF
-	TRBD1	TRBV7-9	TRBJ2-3	TGTGCCAGCAGTCCAGGGGGCTTGGGCACAGATACGCAGTATTTT	CASSPGGLGTDTQYF